Following are 17 T cell receptor beta chains from one sample sequenced in a study of tumor-infiltrating lymphocytes in primary liver carcinoma listed by TCRdb under 2017. Sequencing used an Illumina HiSeq 2500. Using a constant-region primer and ProtoScript II reverse transcriptase, TCRbeta-specific cDNA was reverse-transcribed from roughly 460 ng total RNA. Construction of the TCRbeta libraries relied on three nested rounds of multiplex PCR, following a slightly modified ARM-PCR procedure. Each of the first two PCR rounds ran for roughly 11 cycles and used multiplex TRBV1-TRBV30 forward primers together with a Cbeta reverse primer. The raw public reads went through TCRdb reprocessing: fastp at Q25, MiXCR clone calling, in-frame beta chains kept. Rows matching on CDR3 protein sequence are summarized as one entry with the most common DNA and genes. Counted in this sample were 55,000 to 65,000 distinct CDR3 sequences; 71% of them appeared once. Roughly 60% of the sample is taken by the ten largest.

Total RNA and DNA were co-extracted without cell sorting from around 20-30 mg of bulk tissue using the AllPrep DNA/RNA mini kit. Sample: liver tumor tissue from sampling region 2. In the paper's terms, the cell subset or site label means: tumor region T2, inferior pole. The receptors derive from a man in his forties with primary liver carcinoma and hepatitis B virus infection.

Notes on this clonotype: At one end, the junction sequence differs from germline, possibly due to a read error. V usage is TRBV4-3 and J usage is TRBJ1-6; D not certain. CDR1 is LGHNA and CDR2 is YSLEER in the germline V gene. This CDR3 has 14 residues. The DNA of the CDR3 is TGCGCCAGCAGCCAAGATTTTCCCGATTCACTCCTCCACTTT. Translating it yields CASSQDFPDSLLHF.

In this sample, this clonotype turned up once. The chain joins TRBV6-1 to TRBJ2-7; D is unresolved. The ends were cut back, 6 bases at V and 5 bases at J, with 11 bases in the middle. CDR3 size: 12 residues. CDR1 MNHNS and CDR2 SASEGT come from the germline V gene. The CDR3 spells CASRLQIHEQYF. The CDR3 nucleotides are TGTGCCAGCAGATTACAGATCCACGAGCAGTACTTC.

Remarks on this clonotype: Because the CDR3 is missing its conserved closing phenylalanine or tryptophan, this is likely a read error. The gene calls are TRBV29-1 and TRBJ2-7; maybe TRBD1 (6 bases). The CDR3 is 14 residues long. Germline values: CDR1 SQVTM, CDR2 ANQGSEA. Here the CDR3 reads CIVQVTGCEGEQYS. CDR3 nucleotide sequence: TGCATCGTACAAGTTACAGGGTGCGAGGGCGAGCAGTACTCC.

With respect to this clonotype: This may be a read error, as it is one base from a much larger clone. This rearrangement joins TRBV4-3 to TRBJ1-6; no clear D. CDR1 LGHNA and CDR2 YSLEER come from the germline V gene. The length of the CDR3 is 14 residues. The DNA of the CDR3 is TGCGACAGCAGCCAAGATTTTTCCGATTCACTCCTCCACTTT. Translation: CDSSQDFSDSLLHF.

The sample holds a few counts of this clonotype. Without the conserved terminal phenylalanine or tryptophan, this CDR3 likely stems from a read error. The gene calls are TRBV12-3 or TRBV12-4 and TRBJ2-5; 8 nucleotides match TRBD2. The CDR3 loop spans 13 amino acids. With 6 bases clipped from V and 4 bases from J, the junction kept 4 bases outside the gene matches. CDR3 nucleotide sequence: TGTGCCAGCAGGCGGGGGGACGGAGAGACCCAGTACTCC. This codes for CASRRGDGETQYS.

The sample holds one count of this clonotype. An end of the junction differs from the germline gene, which may be a read error. This chain links TRBV24-1 with TRBJ2-1; D is perhaps TRBD1 or TRBD2 (5 bases each). The CDR3 is 14 residues long. Germline lookup yields CDR1 KGHDR and CDR2 SFDVKD. The CDR3 spells CGTSIRGDGNEEFF. The CDR3 DNA follows: TGTGGCACCAGTATTCGAGGGGATGGGAATGAGGAGTTCTTC.

This clonotype was seen a handful of times. This sequence may be a read error, since a much larger clone differs from it by one base. In this CDR3 the conserved last residue, phenylalanine or tryptophan, is missing, so a read error is likely. CDR3 loop: CASSGTSGSNEQFL. The DNA of the CDR3 is TGTGCCAGCAGCGGTACTAGCGGGAGTAATGAGCAGTTCCTC. This rearrangement joins TRBV7-9 to TRBJ2-1; 11 nucleotides line up with TRBD2. The trim removed 5 bases at V and 7 bases at J, leaving 4 bases unmatched. The CDR3 extends over 14 amino acids. Germline V lookup: CDR1 SEHNR, CDR2 FQNEAQ (reference sequence).

The chain employs TRBV30 and TRBJ2-4; D gene unclear. There are 14 residues in the CDR3. Per the germline V gene, CDR1 is GTSNPN and CDR2 is SVGIG (reference sequence). V was shortened by 8 bases and J by 2 bases, with 16 bases between the two germline ends. CDR3 in amino acids: CAVESSVTKNIQYF. The CDR3 DNA is TGTGCCGTGGAGAGTTCGGTAACCAAAAACATTCAGTACTTC.

In the case of this clonotype: The junction shows a germline mismatch at one end, possibly a read error. The chain couples TRBV4-1 to TRBJ2-2; D possibly matches TRBD1 or TRBD2 (5 bases each). The germline V gene encodes CDR1 MGHRA and CDR2 YSYEKL. The CDR3 has 16 residues. The CDR3 coding sequence is TGCGCCAGCAACGATCTGGAGAGGGGTTTAACCGGGGAGCTGTTTTTC. Amino acid sequence: CASNDLERGLTGELFF.

Points on this clonotype: A junction boundary mismatches the germline segment, possibly from a read error. The rearrangement joins TRBV11-2 to TRBJ2-7; TRBD1 aligns across 9 bases. Germline CDR1 SGHAT, CDR2 FQNNGV. The CDR3 sequence is 17 residues long. The CDR3 loop is CASSLDVRGQGSFEQYF. As DNA, the CDR3 is TGTGCCAGTAGCTTAGATGTAAGGGGACAGGGATCCTTCGAGCAGTATTTC.

The CDR3 region is CASRDRQGATGELFF. CDR3 sequence (DNA): TGTGCCAGCAGGGATCGACAGGGGGCCACCGGGGAGCTGTTTTTT. The V gene is TRBV12-3 or TRBV12-4, the J gene TRBJ2-2; 10 bases match TRBD1. CDR3 size: 15 residues. The ends lost 6 bases at V and 4 bases at J; junction bases unmatched: 5.

The gene calls are TRBV19 and TRBJ2-4, with TRBD2 identical over 9 bases. CDR3 length equals 21 residues. Germline V gene lookup returns CDR1 LNHDA and CDR2 SQIVND (reference sequence). Trimming cost V 3 bases and J 2 bases; bases outside gene matches: 20. In DNA form, the CDR3 reads TGTGCCAGTAGTATTGAGGACCAGGGAACTAGCGGGCATAGATCCAAAAACATTCAGTACTTC. This codes for CASSIEDQGTSGHRSKNIQYF.

The chain joins TRBV4-2 to TRBJ2-7; no definite D call. CDR1 and CDR2 from the germline V gene are LGHNA and YNFKEQ. The CDR3 totals 17 residues. V was cut by 3 bases and J by 0 bases, with 18 bases left in between. In DNA form, the CDR3 reads TGTGCCAGCAGCCATGGAATAGGGAACAGCCTCTCCTACGAGCAGTACTTC. It translates to CASSHGIGNSLSYEQYF.

Details on this clonotype: A junction boundary mismatches the germline segment, possibly from a read error. The chain has TRBV11-2 and TRBJ2-7; 9 positions match TRBD1. The CDR3 sequence is 15 residues long. Germline CDR1 reads SGHAT; CDR2 reads FQNNGV. This CDR3 reads CASRPVGTGRYEQYF. The CDR3 nucleotides are TGTGCGAGCAGGCCGGTCGGGACAGGGAGGTACGAGCAGTACTTC.

V is TRBV9 and J is TRBJ2-2; D is undetermined. V was pared by 2 bases and J by 1 base, with 6 bases between. This CDR3 has 14 residues. Germline CDR1 SGDLS, CDR2 YYNGEE. CDR3 residues: CASSVNWNTGELFF. CDR3 coding DNA: TGTGCCAGCAGCGTCAATTGGAACACCGGGGAGCTGTTTTTT.

As regards this clonotype: Relative to the germline gene, one junction end is altered; a read error may explain this. The chain carries TRBV29-1 and TRBJ1-2; 7 nucleotides match TRBD1. The CDR3 runs to 14 residues. CDR1 and CDR2 (germline): SQVTM, ANQGSEA. CDR3 sequence (DNA): TGCAGCGTTGAAGGGTCAGGGGGTAACTATGGCTACACATTC. Translation gives CSVEGSGGNYGYTF.

The table lists this clonotype with many counts. The J gene is TRBJ2-7, the V gene TRBV10-1, with 13 bases aligning to TRBD2. The CDR3 is 16 residues long. CDR1 WNHNN and CDR2 SYGVQD come from the germline V gene (reference sequence). Trimming took 5 bases from V and 2 from J; bases not matched to a gene: 6. CDR3 nucleotides: TGCGCCAGCAGTCCTCAACTAGCGGGAGGGCCCTACGAGCAGTACTTC. It codes for CASSPQLAGGPYEQYF.